What follows is one T cell receptor (beta chain) and its context. TCR beta chains were sequenced at survey level with immunoSEQ. Data came from immunoSEQ multiplex PCR; TCRdb stores just in-frame clones and leaves some out. The table includes around 49,000 clones, roughly 93% detected once. Germline V gives CDR1 MNHEY, CDR2 SMNVEV (reference sequence). V lost 5 bases, J lost 6 bases, and 9 bases stayed unmatched. The CDR3 spans 16 residues. The genes are TRBV27 and TRBJ1-5; TRBD1 matches 11 bases. This TCR came from a man aged 40-55 years with rheumatoid arthritis. Specimen: PBMCs. CDR3 amino acids: CASSPGDRGSGQPQHF. CDR3 DNA: TGTGCCAGCAGTCCGGGGGACAGGGGGTCCGGTCAGCCCCAGCATTTT.